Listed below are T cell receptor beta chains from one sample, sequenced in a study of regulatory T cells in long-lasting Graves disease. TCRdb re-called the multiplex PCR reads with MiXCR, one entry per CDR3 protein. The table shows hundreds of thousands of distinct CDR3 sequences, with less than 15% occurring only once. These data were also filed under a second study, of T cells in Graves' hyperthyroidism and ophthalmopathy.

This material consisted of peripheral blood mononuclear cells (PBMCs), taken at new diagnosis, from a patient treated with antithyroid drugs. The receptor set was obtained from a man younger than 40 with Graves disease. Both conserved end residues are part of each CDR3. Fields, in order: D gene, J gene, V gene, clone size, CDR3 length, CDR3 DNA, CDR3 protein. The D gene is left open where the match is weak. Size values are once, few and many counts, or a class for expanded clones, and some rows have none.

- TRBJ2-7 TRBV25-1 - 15 TGTGCCAGCAGTGGGCCTCAGGCGGGTTCCTACGAGCAGTACTTC CASSGPQAGSYEQYF
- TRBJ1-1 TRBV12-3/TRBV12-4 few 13 TGTGCCAGCAGTTCGACTGACGGATCCGAAGCTTTCTTT CASSSTDGSEAFF
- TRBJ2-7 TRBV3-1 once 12 TGTGCCAGCAGCCAAGGAGAAGCCGAGCAGTACTTC CASSQGEAEQYF
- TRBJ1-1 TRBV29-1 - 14 TGCAGCGTTGAATTCGAGGGTTTTTACACTGAAGCTTTCTTT CSVEFEGFYTEAFF
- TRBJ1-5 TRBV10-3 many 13 TGTGCCATCCAGGACAGAAGCAATCAGCCCCAGCATTTT CAIQDRSNQPQHF
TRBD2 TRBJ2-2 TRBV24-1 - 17 TGTGCCACCAGTGATCCTGGACTAGCGGGAGAAAACGGGGAGCTGTTTTTT CATSDPGLAGENGELFF
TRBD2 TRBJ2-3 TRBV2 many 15 TGTGCCAGCGCGGCGGGAGGGCCTATACTTGATACGCAGTATTTT CASAAGGPILDTQYF
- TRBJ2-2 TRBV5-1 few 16 TGCGCCAGCAGTTCAGTCCAAAGTAGGGCGGCCGGGGAGCTGTTTTTT CASSSVQSRAAGELFF
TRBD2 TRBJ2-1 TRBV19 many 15 TGTGCCAGTAGACAGACTAGCGGGAGCCCTCGCGAGCAGTTCTTC CASRQTSGSPREQFF
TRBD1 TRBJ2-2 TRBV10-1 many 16 TGCGCCAGCCTGACCCCGGACAGGGAGGCCACCGGGGAGCTGTTTTTT CASLTPDREATGELFF
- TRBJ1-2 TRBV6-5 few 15 TGTGCCAGCAGTTACTCGGCAGGGTGGGGCTATGGCTACACCTTC CASSYSAGWGYGYTF
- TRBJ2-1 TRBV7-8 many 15 TGTGCCAGCAGCTTAGCAATTTTTCTTGGGGATGAGCAGTTCTTC CASSLAIFLGDEQFF
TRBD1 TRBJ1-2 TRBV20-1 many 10 TGCAGTGCCCCCGGGGACAGGGTAAAGTTC CSAPGDRVKF
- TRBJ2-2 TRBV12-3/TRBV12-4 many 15 TGTGCCAGCACTTTAAGGGGGGCGGTCATCGGGGAGCTGTTTTTT CASTLRGAVIGELFF
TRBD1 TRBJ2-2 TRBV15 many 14 TGTGCCACCAGCACCCACAGGGGGGCCGGGGAGCTGTTTTTT CATSTHRGAGELFF
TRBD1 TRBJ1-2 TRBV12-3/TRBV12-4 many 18 TGTGCCAGCAGCAAACCCGTTTCGTACCGGGACAGGGTCTATGGCTACACCTTC CASSKPVSYRDRVYGYTF
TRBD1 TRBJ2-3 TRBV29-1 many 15 TGCAGCCCCTCGGGACAGGGGAACTTCACAGATACGCAGTATTTT CSPSGQGNFTDTQYF
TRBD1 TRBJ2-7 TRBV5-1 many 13 TGCGCCAGCAGCCCCGGGACAGACCACGAGCAGTACTTC CASSPGTDHEQYF
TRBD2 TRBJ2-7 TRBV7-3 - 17 TGTGCCAGCAGCCAAGTTTCTAGCGGGAGAAGGTCCTACGAGCAGTACTTC CASSQVSSGRRSYEQYF
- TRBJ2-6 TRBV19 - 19 TGTGCCAGTAGTATAGCCCCATGGAGGGCCAGCTCTGGGGCCAACGTCCTGACTTTC CASSIAPWRASSGANVLTF
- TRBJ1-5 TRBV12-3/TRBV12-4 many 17 TGTGCCAGCAGTTTGCGTCAGACCTTAAATAGCAATCAGCCCCAGCATTTT CASSLRQTLNSNQPQHF
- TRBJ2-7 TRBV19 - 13 TGTGCCAGTAGTATCGACATTTTCTACGAGCAGTACTTC CASSIDIFYEQYF